The clone carrying this T cell receptor (beta chain) turned up a few times. Antigen specificity is unknown. The data belong to a study of neurological immune-mediated disorders. Overall study results and limits: The study found no CDR3 amino acid sequences shared by expanded clones across subjects, suggesting private repertoires in all groups. The greatest TCR clonal expansion occurred in HTLV-1-associated myelopathy and the least in multiple sclerosis, which fell below healthy controls.

The starting material, 2 million PBMCs stored at -80 C, gave rise to the unsorted libraries. It was by 5'RACE with 10-nucleotide random UMIs that the cDNA was made. TCRdb passed the 5' RACE reads through MiXCR, listing each CDR3 protein once. This sample has 30,000 to 40,000 distinct CDR3 sequences, with around 7.8% found just once. In germline, CDR1 is DFQATT, CDR2 SNEGSKA (reference sequence). The germline V and J ends were trimmed by 0 bases and 6 bases, with 12 bases remaining between them. The CDR3 covers 13 residues. The V and J genes are TRBV20-1 and TRBJ2-7; D is possibly TRBD2 (7 bases). This receptor was identified in a woman aged 40 to 49 in good health. The specimen sequenced was PBMCs. The CDR3 DNA reads as TGCAGTGCTAGAGAGGGGGGGCGCGGCGAGCAGTACTTC. Its protein product is CSAREGGRGEQYF.